This T cell receptor (beta chain) comes out of a study of persistence of HIV-infected CD4 T cells. Study overall: The sample holds CD4+ T cells responsive to CMV or HIV-1 Gag. Study results and limitations: Antigen-responding cells were enriched for degenerate expanded CDR3beta sequences. Bulk TCR data could not be restricted to HIV-1-infected CMV-responding cells.

The table lists this clone with a few counts. Its matching antigen is unknown. CDR1 and CDR2 (germline): LNHDA, SQIVND (reference sequence). The germline V and J ends were trimmed by 10 bases and 4 bases, with 23 bases remaining between them. The CDR3 has 16 residues. Cells were stimulated with CMV-infected fibroblast lysates at approximately 10 ug/mL. CD40L/CD69 double-negative CD45RO-high memory CD4+ T cells were collected. Sequencing used immunoSEQ version 4 in survey mode. Template was genomic DNA at roughly 9.3 ng/uL, with up to roughly 1 ug used per sample. TCRdb keeps only in-frame clones here, not all; method: immunoSEQ multiplex PCR. This sample yields 48,000 or so clones, of which under 85% are seen a single time; 2.5% to 3% belongs to the top ten.

The sequencing here drew on CD4+ T cells sorted from PBMCs after approximately 20-hour stimulation, taken from a patient who received antiretroviral therapy. The rearrangement joins TRBV19 to TRBJ1-3, with D maybe TRBD1 (6 bases). This clonotype was obtained from an adult man with HIV who was CMV-seropositive. CDR3 in amino acids: CAISPTYRGAGNTIYF. CDR3 sequence (DNA): TGTGCCATCTCGCCCACTTACCGGGGGGCCGGAAACACCATATATTTT.